Listed below are T cell receptor beta chains from one sample, sequenced in a study of TIL therapy for anti-PD-1-resistant metastatic lung cancer. Here immunoSEQ multiplex PCR was the method, and the copy in TCRdb shows in-frame clones only, minus some. The sample contains more than 15,000 clones, about 80% of which appear only once. This specimen consisted of blood, obtained at baseline. The receptors come from a person between 25 and 80 years old with non-small cell lung cancer. The CDR3 runs from the conserved cysteine through the conserved F or W. The order of the fields is J gene, CDR3 length, V gene, D gene, clone size, CDR3 protein, CDR3 DNA. D genes are given only for firm matches. Rows give clone size only sometimes, using once, few, many, or a class for an expanded clone.

TRBJ1-5 | 15 | TRBV28 | . | . | CASSLRGGGNQPQHF | TGTGCCAGCAGTTTACGGGGAGGGGGCAATCAGCCCCAGCATTTT
TRBJ2-2 | 16 | TRBV5-1 | TRBD2 | . | CASSLGFAGEPGELFF | TGCGCCAGCAGCTTGGGTTTTGCGGGGGAACCTGGGGAGCTGTTTTTT
TRBJ1-1 | 16 | TRBV5-1 | . | . | CASSLVVGSKNAEAFF | TGCGCCAGCAGCTTGGTGGTTGGGTCCAAGAACGCTGAAGCTTTCTTT
TRBJ2-1 | 16 | TRBV19 | . | few | CASSIGWGERWNEQFF | TGTGCCAGTAGTATCGGTTGGGGAGAACGCTGGAATGAGCAGTTCTTC
TRBJ1-1 | 16 | TRBV15 | . | . | CATSRPRQIMNTEAFF | TGTGCCACCAGCAGACCCCGACAGATTATGAACACTGAAGCTTTCTTT
TRBJ2-2 | 13 | TRBV3-1/TRBV3-2 | . | . | CASSQTTTGELFF | TGTGCCAGCAGCCAAACCACCACCGGGGAGCTGTTTTTT
TRBJ2-3 | 15 | TRBV6-5 | . | . | CASRPTRDSTDTQYF | TGTGCCAGCAGACCGACCCGGGATTCAACAGATACGCAGTATTTT
TRBJ2-1 | 17 | TRBV3-1/TRBV3-2 | TRBD1 | . | CASSQGIGTGENNEQFF | TGTGCCAGCAGCCAAGGGATAGGGACAGGGGAGAACAATGAGCAGTTCTTC
TRBJ1-6 | 15 | TRBV28 | TRBD1 | . | CASSPRTGGHSPLHF | TGTGCCAGCAGTCCCCGTACAGGGGGACATTCACCCCTCCACTTT
TRBJ2-1 | 14 | TRBV18 | . | once | CASSPKVSYNEQFF | TGTGCCAGCTCACCAAAGGTCTCCTACAATGAGCAGTTCTTC
TRBJ1-5 | 12 | TRBV6-2/TRBV6-3 | . | . | CASSYPGQPQHF | TGTGCCAGCAGTTATCCGGGTCAGCCCCAGCATTTT
TRBJ2-1 | 15 | TRBV5-5 | . | once | CASSSGHISYNEQFF | TGTGCCAGCAGCTCGGGACACATCTCCTACAATGAGCAGTTCTTC
TRBJ1-5 | 13 | TRBV28 | . | few | CASTQQGNQPQHF | TGTGCCAGCACCCAACAGGGTAATCAGCCCCAGCATTTT
TRBJ2-2 | 14 | TRBV15 | . | . | CATSRRGLGGELFF | TGTGCCACCAGTCGGAGGGGGCTTGGCGGGGAGCTGTTTTTT
TRBJ1-6 | 15 | TRBV5-1 | . | once | CASSLVATENSPLHF | TGCGCCAGCAGCTTGGTCGCCACAGAGAATTCACCCCTCCACTTT
TRBJ2-7 | 14 | TRBV5-6 | TRBD1 | . | CASSLQGGSYEQYF | TGTGCCAGCAGCTTACAGGGGGGTTCCTACGAGCAGTACTTC
TRBJ1-1 | 14 | TRBV18 | TRBD1 | . | CASSTDRVNTEAFF | TGTGCCAGCTCAACCGACAGGGTGAACACTGAAGCTTTCTTT
TRBJ2-7 | 15 | TRBV11-3 | TRBD1 | . | CASSGEGQGHHEQYF | TGTGCCAGCAGCGGGGAGGGACAGGGTCACCACGAGCAGTACTTC
TRBJ2-3 | 13 | TRBV7-9 | . | . | CASSLSRLDTQYF | TGTGCCAGCAGCTTATCCAGGCTCGATACGCAGTATTTT
TRBJ2-5 | 17 | TRBV25-1 | . | . | CASSEYRGVARVETQYF | TGTGCCAGCAGTGAATATAGGGGGGTGGCCAGGGTCGAGACCCAGTACTTC
TRBJ2-7 | 14 | TRBV5-1 | . | . | CASSLAALGYEQYF | TGCGCCAGCAGCTTGGCTGCCCTGGGCTACGAGCAGTACTTC
TRBJ2-7 | 14 | TRBV14 | . | few | CASSLGRAANEQYF | TGTGCCAGCAGCCTAGGGCGGGCGGCTAATGAGCAGTACTTC
TRBJ2-7 | 15 | TRBV15 | TRBD2 | . | CATSRGTSGAYEQYF | TGTGCCACCAGCAGAGGGACTAGCGGGGCCTACGAGCAGTACTTC
TRBJ1-3 | 14 | TRBV15 | . | few | CATSARASGNTIYF | TGTGCCACCAGCGCGAGGGCAAGTGGAAACACCATATATTTT
TRBJ1-5 | 13 | TRBV18 | . | . | CAGATEYDQPQHF | TGTGCCGGCGCGACGGAATATGATCAGCCCCAGCATTTT
TRBJ2-5 | 13 | TRBV7-2 | . | . | CASSLARAETQYF | TGTGCCAGCAGCTTAGCCCGAGCGGAGACCCAGTACTTC
TRBJ2-1 | 16 | TRBV2 | . | . | CASRGLAVSSYNEQFF | TGTGCCAGCAGGGGTTTGGCGGTAAGCTCCTACAATGAGCAGTTCTTC
TRBJ1-3 | 14 | TRBV6-6 | TRBD1 | . | CASDRVPPGNTIYF | TGTGCCAGTGACAGGGTCCCACCTGGAAACACCATATATTTT
TRBJ2-4 | 15 | TRBV28 | . | . | CASRGYTLAKNIQYF | TGTGCCAGCAGGGGATACACGCTAGCCAAAAACATTCAGTACTTC
TRBJ1-4 | 13 | TRBV29-1 | TRBD1 | . | CSVWTGDGEKLFF | TGCAGCGTATGGACAGGGGATGGTGAAAAACTGTTTTTT
TRBJ1-2 | 12 | TRBV5-6 | . | . | CASSFMGDGYTF | TGTGCCAGCAGCTTCATGGGTGATGGCTACACCTTC
TRBJ1-1 | 15 | TRBV18 | TRBD1 | . | CASSPKTGVDTEAFF | TGTGCCAGCTCACCCAAGACAGGGGTGGACACTGAAGCTTTCTTT
TRBJ2-3 | 16 | TRBV6-2/TRBV6-3 | . | . | CASSLRYFLRTDTQYF | TGTGCCAGCAGTCTCCGCTACTTCCTACGCACAGATACGCAGTATTTT
TRBJ2-1 | 15 | TRBV6-5 | . | . | CASRTTSQALNEQFF | TGTGCCAGCAGGACTACTAGCCAAGCTTTGAATGAGCAGTTCTTC
TRBJ1-3 | 15 | TRBV5-1 | . | few | CASSLAGASGNTIYF | TGCGCCAGCAGCTTGGCAGGGGCTTCTGGAAACACCATATATTTT
TRBJ2-7 | 15 | TRBV9 | TRBD2 | . | CASSVALAEPYEQYF | TGTGCCAGCAGCGTAGCACTAGCGGAGCCCTACGAGCAGTACTTC
TRBJ1-5 | 14 | TRBV5-4 | . | . | CASSPMEANQPQHF | TGTGCCAGCAGCCCCATGGAGGCTAATCAGCCCCAGCATTTT
TRBJ2-1 | 16 | TRBV5-1 | TRBD1 | few | CASSLVTGGVTNEQFF | TGCGCCAGCAGCTTGGTCACAGGGGGCGTCACCAATGAGCAGTTCTTC
TRBJ1-4 | 16 | TRBV15 | TRBD1 | . | CATSRDWTGSTEKLFF | TGTGCCACCAGCAGAGATTGGACAGGGAGTACTGAAAAACTGTTTTTT
TRBJ1-4 | 16 | TRBV12-5 | TRBD1 | . | CASGHIRGQGVEKLFF | TGTGCTAGTGGTCACATAAGGGGACAGGGAGTTGAAAAACTGTTTTTT
TRBJ1-2 | 13 | TRBV27 | . | . | CASSPPGHYGYTF | TGTGCCAGCAGCCCTCCAGGGCACTATGGCTACACCTTC
TRBJ2-2 | 12 | TRBV15 | . | . | CATSLVFGELFF | TGTGCCACCAGCCTGGTGTTCGGGGAGCTGTTTTTT
TRBJ2-5 | 11 | TRBV28 | . | large | CASSLSGTQYF | TGTGCCAGCAGTTTATCGGGGACCCAGTACTTC
TRBJ2-2 | 12 | TRBV5-6 | . | . | CASRQNTGELFF | TGTGCCAGCAGGCAGAACACCGGGGAGCTGTTTTTT
TRBJ2-1 | 14 | TRBV6-1 | . | . | CASSEVLAEALLFF | TGTGCCAGCAGTGAAGTCCTGGCCGAAGCCCTCCTGTTCTTC
TRBJ2-7 | 15 | TRBV27 | . | . | CASSLKIGLGSEQYF | TGTGCCAGCAGTTTAAAGATAGGTTTGGGTAGCGAGCAGTACTTC
TRBJ2-2 | 12 | TRBV7-9 | . | few | CASSDLGGELFF | TGTGCCAGCAGCGATCTGGGCGGGGAGCTGTTTTTT
TRBJ1-3 | 17 | TRBV10-1 | TRBD1 | . | CASSEFLGQGSGNTIYF | TGCGCCAGCAGTGAGTTCCTGGGACAGGGCTCTGGAAACACCATATATTTT
TRBJ1-1 | 16 | TRBV6-4 | TRBD1 | . | CASSEGPGQGDTEAFF | TGTGCCAGCAGTGAAGGACCGGGACAGGGAGACACTGAAGCTTTCTTT
TRBJ2-7 | 12 | TRBV24-1 | TRBD2 | . | CATSASGYEQYF | TGTGCCACCAGTGCTAGCGGCTACGAGCAGTACTTC
TRBJ2-2 | 15 | TRBV5-4 | . | . | CASSFGPLNTGELFF | TGTGCCAGCAGCTTCGGGCCTCTGAACACCGGGGAGCTGTTTTTT
TRBJ2-2 | 18 | TRBV21-1 | . | . | CASSKSRTSWGNTGELFF | TGTGCCAGCAGCAAATCGCGAACCTCTTGGGGAAACACCGGGGAGCTGTTTTTT
TRBJ2-1 | 14 | TRBV5-8 | . | . | CASSNGGAYNEQFF | TGTGCCAGCAGCAACGGTGGGGCCTACAATGAGCAGTTCTTC
TRBJ2-1 | 12 | TRBV10-1 | TRBD1 | few | CASSARGHEQFF | TGCGCCAGCAGTGCGAGGGGGCATGAGCAGTTCTTC
TRBJ2-7 | 14 | TRBV5-5 | . | . | CASSLVRSSYEQYF | TGTGCCAGCAGCTTGGTCAGAAGCTCCTACGAGCAGTACTTC
TRBJ2-7 | 16 | TRBV7-2 | TRBD2 | . | CASSSVLLAGVLEQYF | TGTGCCAGCAGCTCAGTCCTTCTAGCGGGGGTTTTGGAGCAGTACTTC
TRBJ2-1 | 15 | TRBV2 | . | . | CASSDRKFSYNEQFF | TGTGCCAGCAGTGACAGGAAGTTTTCCTACAATGAGCAGTTCTTC
TRBJ2-7 | 11 | TRBV6-5 | . | . | CASSTNYEQYF | TGTGCCAGCAGTACTAACTACGAGCAGTACTTC
TRBJ2-3 | 14 | TRBV3-1/TRBV3-2 | . | . | CASSPRPGADTQYF | TGTGCCAGCAGCCCGAGGCCTGGCGCAGATACGCAGTATTTT
TRBJ2-1 | 15 | TRBV2 | . | . | CASSERTGRYNEQFF | TGTGCCAGCAGTGAACGCACGGGGAGGTACAATGAGCAGTTCTTC